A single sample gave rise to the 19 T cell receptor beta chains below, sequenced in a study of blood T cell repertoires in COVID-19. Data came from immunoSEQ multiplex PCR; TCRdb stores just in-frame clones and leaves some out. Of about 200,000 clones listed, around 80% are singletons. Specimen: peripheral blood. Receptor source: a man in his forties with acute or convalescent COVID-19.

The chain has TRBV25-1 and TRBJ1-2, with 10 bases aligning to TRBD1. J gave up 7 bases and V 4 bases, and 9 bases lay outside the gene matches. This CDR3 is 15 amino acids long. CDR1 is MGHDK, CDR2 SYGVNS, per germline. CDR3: CASSGYGRDRGGYTF. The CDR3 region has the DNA TGTGCCAGCAGTGGATACGGCCGGGACAGGGGTGGCTACACCTTC.

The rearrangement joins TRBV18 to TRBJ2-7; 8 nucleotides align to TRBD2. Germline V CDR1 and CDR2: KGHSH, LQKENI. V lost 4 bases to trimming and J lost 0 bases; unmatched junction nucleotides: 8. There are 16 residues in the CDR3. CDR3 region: CASSLDRGTSSYEQYF. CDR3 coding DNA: TGTGCCAGCTCACTAGATCGGGGGACTAGCTCCTACGAGCAGTACTTC. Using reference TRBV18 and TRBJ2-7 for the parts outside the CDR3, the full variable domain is NAGVMQNPRHLVRRRGQEARLRCSPMKGHSHVYWYRQLPEEGLKFMVYLQKENIIDESGMPKERFSAEFPKEGPSILRIQQVVRGDSAAYFCASSLDRGTSSYEQYFGPGTRLTVT.

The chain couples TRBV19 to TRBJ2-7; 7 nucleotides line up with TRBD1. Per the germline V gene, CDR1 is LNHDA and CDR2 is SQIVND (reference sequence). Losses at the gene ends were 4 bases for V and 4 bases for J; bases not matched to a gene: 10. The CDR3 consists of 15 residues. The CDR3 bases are TGTGCCAGTAGTACAAGACCCGGGACAGAATACGAGCAGTACTTC. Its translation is CASSTRPGTEYEQYF.

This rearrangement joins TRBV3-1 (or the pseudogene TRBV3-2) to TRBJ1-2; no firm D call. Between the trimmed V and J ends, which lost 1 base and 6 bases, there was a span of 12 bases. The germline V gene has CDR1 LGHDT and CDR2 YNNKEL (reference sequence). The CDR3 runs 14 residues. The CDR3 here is CASSQVPEGDGYTF. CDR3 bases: TGTGCCAGCAGCCAAGTACCGGAAGGAGATGGCTACACCTTC.

This chain's CDR3 is CASSDEREQFF. DNA for the CDR3: TGTGCCAGCAGTGACGAGAGGGAGCAGTTCTTC. The chain is built from TRBV6-4 and TRBJ2-1, with D unresolved. CDR1 MRHNA and CDR2 SNTAGT come from the germline V gene. V was trimmed by 2 bases and J by 10 bases, leaving 6 bases between them. This CDR3 is 11 amino acids long.

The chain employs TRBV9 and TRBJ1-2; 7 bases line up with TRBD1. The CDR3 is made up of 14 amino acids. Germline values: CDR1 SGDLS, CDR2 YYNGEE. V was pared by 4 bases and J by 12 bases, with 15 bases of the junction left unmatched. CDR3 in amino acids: CASSPVWDSGANTF. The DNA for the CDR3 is TGTGCCAGCAGCCCCGTCTGGGACAGCGGAGCCAACACCTTC.

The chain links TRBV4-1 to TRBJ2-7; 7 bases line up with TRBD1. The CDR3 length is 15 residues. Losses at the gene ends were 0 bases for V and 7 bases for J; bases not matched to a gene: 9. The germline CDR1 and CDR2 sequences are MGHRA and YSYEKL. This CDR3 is CASSQDEGGEGEQYF. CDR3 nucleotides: TGCGCCAGCAGCCAAGATGAAGGGGGCGAGGGGGAGCAGTACTTC.

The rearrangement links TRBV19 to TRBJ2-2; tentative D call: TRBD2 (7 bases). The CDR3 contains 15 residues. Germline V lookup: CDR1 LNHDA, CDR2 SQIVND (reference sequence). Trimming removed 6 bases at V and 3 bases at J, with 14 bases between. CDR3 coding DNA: TGTGCCAGTAGCCGGGGGGCCGCCTACACCGGGGAGCTGTTTTTT. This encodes CASSRGAAYTGELFF.

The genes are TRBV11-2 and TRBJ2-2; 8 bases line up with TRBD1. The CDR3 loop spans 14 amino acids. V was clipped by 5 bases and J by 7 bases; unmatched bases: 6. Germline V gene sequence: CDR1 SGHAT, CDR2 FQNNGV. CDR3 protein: CASSQDREVGELFF. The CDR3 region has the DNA TGTGCCAGCAGCCAGGACAGGGAGGTCGGGGAGCTGTTTTTT.

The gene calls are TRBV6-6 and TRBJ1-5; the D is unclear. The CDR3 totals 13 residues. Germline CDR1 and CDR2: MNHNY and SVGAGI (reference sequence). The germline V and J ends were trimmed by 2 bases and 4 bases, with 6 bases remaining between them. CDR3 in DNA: TGTGCCAGCAGTTACGGGCCGAATCAGCCCCAGCATTTT. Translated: CASSYGPNQPQHF.

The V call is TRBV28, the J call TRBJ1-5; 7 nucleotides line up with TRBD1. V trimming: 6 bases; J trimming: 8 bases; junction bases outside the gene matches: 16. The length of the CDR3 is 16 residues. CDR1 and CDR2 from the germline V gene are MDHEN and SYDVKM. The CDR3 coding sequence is TGTGCCAGCAGGCTAAATGGACAGGCGACCGATAAGCCCCAGCATTTT. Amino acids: CASRLNGQATDKPQHF. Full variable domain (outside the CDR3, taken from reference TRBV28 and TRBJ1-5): DVKVTQSSRYLVKRTGEKVFLECVQDMDHENMFWYRQDPGLGLRLIYFSYDVKMKEKGDIPEGYSVSREKKERFSLILESASTNQTSMYLCASRLNGQATDKPQHFGDGTRLSIL.

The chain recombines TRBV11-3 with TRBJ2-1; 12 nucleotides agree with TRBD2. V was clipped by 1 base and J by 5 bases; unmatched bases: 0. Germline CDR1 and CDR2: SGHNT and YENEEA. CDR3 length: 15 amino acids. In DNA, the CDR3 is TGTGCCAGCAGCTTAGGGACTAGCGGGGACAATGAGCAGTTCTTC. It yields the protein CASSLGTSGDNEQFF.

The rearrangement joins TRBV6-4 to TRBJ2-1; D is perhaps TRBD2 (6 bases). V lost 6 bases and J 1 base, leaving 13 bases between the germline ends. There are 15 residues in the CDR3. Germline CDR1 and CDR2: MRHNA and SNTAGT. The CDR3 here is CASRPSSGSYNEQFF. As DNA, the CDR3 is TGTGCCAGCAGGCCCTCGAGCGGGTCCTACAATGAGCAGTTCTTC.

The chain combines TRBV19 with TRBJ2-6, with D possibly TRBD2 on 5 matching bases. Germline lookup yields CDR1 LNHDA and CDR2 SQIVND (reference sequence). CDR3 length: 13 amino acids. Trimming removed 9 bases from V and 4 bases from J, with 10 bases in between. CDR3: CASGVRGANVLTF. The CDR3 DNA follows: TGTGCCAGCGGGGTAAGAGGGGCCAACGTCCTGACTTTC.

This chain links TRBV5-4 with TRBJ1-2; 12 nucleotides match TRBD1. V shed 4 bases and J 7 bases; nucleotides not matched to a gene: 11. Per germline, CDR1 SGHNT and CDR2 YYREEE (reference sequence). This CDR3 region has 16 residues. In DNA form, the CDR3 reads TGTGCCAGCAGCCCGGGGACAGGGGGCGCGATAGTTGGCTACACCTTC. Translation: CASSPGTGGAIVGYTF.

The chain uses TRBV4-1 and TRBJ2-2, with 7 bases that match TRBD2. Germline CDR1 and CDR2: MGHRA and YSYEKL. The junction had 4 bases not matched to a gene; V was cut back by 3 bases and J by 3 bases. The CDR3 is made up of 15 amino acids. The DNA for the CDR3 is TGCGCCAGCAGCCACCTGACTAGCCACACCGGGGAGCTGTTTTTT. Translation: CASSHLTSHTGELFF.

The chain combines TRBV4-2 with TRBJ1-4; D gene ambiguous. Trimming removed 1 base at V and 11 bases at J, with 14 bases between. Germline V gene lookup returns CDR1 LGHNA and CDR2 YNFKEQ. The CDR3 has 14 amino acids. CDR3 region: CASSQVPPGDKLFF. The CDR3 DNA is TGTGCCAGCAGCCAAGTCCCCCCCGGGGATAAACTGTTTTTT.

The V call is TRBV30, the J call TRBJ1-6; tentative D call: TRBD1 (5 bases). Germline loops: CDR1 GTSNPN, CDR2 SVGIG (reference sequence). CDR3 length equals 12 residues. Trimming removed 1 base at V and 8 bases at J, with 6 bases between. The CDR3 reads CAWSAGDSPLHF. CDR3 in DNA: TGTGCCTGGAGTGCGGGGGATTCACCCCTCCACTTT.

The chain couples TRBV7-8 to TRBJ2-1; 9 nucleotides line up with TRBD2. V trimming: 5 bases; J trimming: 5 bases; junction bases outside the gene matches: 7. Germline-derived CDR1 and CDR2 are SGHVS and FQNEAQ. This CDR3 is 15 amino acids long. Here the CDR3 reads CASSPSGRTNNEQFF. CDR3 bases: TGTGCCAGCAGCCCAAGCGGGAGGACAAACAATGAGCAGTTCTTC. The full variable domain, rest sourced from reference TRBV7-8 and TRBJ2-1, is GAGVSQSPRYKVAKRGQDVALRCDPISGHVSLFWYQQALGQGPEFLTYFQNEAQLDKSGLPSDRFFAERPEGSVSTLKIQRTQQEDSAVYLCASSPSGRTNNEQFFGPGTRLTVL.